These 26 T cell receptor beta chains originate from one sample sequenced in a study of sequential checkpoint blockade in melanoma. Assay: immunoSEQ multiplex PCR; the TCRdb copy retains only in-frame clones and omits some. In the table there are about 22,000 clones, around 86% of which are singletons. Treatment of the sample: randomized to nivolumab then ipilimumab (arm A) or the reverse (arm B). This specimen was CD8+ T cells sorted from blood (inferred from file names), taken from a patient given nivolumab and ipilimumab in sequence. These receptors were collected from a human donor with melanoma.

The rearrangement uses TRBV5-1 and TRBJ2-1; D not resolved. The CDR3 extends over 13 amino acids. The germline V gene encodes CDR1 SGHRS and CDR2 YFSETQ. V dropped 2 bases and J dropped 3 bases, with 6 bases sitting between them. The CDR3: CASSLNGYNEQFF. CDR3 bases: TGCGCCAGCAGCTTAAACGGCTACAATGAGCAGTTCTTC.

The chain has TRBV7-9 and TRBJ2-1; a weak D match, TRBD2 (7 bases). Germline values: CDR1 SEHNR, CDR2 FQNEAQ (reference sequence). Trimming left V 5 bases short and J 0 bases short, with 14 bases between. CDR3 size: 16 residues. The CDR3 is CASSGGGVSSYNEQFF. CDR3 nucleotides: TGTGCCAGCAGCGGAGGGGGGGTCAGCTCCTACAATGAGCAGTTCTTC.

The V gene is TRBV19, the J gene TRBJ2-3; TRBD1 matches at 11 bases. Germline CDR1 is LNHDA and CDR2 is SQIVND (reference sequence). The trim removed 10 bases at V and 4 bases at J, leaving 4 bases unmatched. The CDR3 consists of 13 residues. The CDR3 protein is CATWDRGADTQYF. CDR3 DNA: TGTGCCACCTGGGACAGGGGGGCAGATACGCAGTATTTT.

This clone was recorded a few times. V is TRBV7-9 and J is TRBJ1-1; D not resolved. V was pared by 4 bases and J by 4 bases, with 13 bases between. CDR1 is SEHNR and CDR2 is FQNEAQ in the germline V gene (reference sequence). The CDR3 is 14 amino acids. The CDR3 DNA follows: TGTGCCAGCAGCTCCGAGGGTCGGGGCACTGAAGCTTTCTTT. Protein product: CASSSEGRGTEAFF.

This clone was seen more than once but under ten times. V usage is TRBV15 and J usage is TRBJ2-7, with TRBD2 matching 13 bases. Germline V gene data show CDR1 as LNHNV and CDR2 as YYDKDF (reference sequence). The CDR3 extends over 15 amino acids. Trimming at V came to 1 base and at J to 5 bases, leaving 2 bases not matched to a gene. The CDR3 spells CATSRGTSGSNEQYF. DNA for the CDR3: TGTGCCACCAGCAGAGGGACTAGCGGGAGTAACGAGCAGTACTTC.

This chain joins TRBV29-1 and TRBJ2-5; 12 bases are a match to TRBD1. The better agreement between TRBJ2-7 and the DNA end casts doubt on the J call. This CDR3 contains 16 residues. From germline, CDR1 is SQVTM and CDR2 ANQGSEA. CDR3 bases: TGCAGCGTTGAAGAGCCCGGGACAGGGGGCGTTTACGAGCAGTACTTC. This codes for CSVEEPGTGGVYEQYF.

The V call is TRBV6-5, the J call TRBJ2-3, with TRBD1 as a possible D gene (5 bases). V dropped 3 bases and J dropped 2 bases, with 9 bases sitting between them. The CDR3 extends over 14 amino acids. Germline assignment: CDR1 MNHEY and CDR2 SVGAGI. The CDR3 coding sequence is TGTGCCAGCAGTTATATACAGGACACAGATACGCAGTATTTT. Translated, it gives CASSYIQDTDTQYF.

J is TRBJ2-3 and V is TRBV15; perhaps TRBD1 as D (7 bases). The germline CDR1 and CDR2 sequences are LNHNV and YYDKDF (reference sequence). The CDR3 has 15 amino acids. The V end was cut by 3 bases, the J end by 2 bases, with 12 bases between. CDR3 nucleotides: TGTGCCACCAGCAGGGAGGGACAGCCCACAGATACGCAGTATTTT. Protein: CATSREGQPTDTQYF.

CDR3 nucleotide sequence: TGTGCCGTCCTAGGGGACACCGCTAACTATGGCTACACCTTC. Translation: CAVLGDTANYGYTF. The chain combines TRBV10-3 with TRBJ1-2; a possible D gene is TRBD1 (6 bases). V was shortened by 11 bases and J by 0 bases, with 16 bases between the two germline ends. CDR1 is ENHRY and CDR2 is SYGVKD in the germline V gene. This CDR3 comprises 14 residues.

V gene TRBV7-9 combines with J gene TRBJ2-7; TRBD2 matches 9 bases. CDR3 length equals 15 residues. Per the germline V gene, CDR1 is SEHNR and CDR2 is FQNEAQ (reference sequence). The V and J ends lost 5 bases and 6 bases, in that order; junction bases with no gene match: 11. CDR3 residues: CASSPPGTSLAEQYF. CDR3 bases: TGTGCCAGCAGCCCCCCCGGGACTAGCTTAGCCGAGCAGTACTTC.

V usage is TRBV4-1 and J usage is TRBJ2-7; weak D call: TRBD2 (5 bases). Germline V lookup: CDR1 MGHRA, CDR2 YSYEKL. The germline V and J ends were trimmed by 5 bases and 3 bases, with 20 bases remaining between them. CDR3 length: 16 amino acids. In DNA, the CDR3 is TGCGCCAGCAGCGAAAGATTAGCACAGAGCGGCTACGAGCAGTACTTC. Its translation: CASSERLAQSGYEQYF.

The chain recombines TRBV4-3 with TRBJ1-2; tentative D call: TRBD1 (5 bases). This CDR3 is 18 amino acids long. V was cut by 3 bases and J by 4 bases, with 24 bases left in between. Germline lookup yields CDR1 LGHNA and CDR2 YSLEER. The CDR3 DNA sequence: TGCGCCAGCAGCCACGGAGGGGCGGGGCGGCTACCTACCTATGGCTACACCTTC. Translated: CASSHGGAGRLPTYGYTF.

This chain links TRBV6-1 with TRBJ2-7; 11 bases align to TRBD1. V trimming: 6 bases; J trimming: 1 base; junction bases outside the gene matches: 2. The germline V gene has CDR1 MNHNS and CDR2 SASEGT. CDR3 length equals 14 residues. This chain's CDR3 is CASSGTGGSYEQYF. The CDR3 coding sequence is TGTGCCAGCAGCGGGACAGGGGGGTCCTACGAGCAGTACTTC.

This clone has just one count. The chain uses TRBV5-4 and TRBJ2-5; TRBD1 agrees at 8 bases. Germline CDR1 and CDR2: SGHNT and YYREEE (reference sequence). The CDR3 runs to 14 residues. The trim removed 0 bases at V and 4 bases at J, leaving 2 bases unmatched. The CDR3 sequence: CASSLGDRRETQYF. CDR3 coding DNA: TGTGCCAGCAGCTTGGGGGACAGGAGAGAGACCCAGTACTTC.

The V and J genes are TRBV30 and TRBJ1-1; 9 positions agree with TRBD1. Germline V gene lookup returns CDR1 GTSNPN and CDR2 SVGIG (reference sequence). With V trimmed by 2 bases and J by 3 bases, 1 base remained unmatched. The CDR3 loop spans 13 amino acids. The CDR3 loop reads CAWSTGGHTEAFF. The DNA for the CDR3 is TGTGCCTGGAGTACAGGGGGCCACACTGAAGCTTTCTTT.

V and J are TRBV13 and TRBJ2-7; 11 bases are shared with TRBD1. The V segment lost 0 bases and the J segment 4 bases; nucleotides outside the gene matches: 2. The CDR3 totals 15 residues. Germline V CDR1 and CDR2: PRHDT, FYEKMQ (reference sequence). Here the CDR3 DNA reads TGTGCCAGCAGCTTAGGCGGACAGGGGGCTTACGAGCAGTACTTC. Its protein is CASSLGGQGAYEQYF.

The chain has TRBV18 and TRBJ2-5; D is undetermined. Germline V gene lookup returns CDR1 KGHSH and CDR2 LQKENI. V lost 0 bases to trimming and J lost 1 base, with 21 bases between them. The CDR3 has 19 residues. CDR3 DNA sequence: TGTGCCAGCTCACCACCGAGTCGAGGCCTACCCCGAGGCCAAGAGACCCAGTACTTC. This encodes CASSPPSRGLPRGQETQYF.

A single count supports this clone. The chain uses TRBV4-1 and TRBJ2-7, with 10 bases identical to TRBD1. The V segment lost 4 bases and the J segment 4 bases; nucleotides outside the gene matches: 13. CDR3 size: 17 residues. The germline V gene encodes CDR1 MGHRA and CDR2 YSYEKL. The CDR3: CASSPKTGTGVRYEQYF. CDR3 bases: TGCGCCAGCAGCCCCAAAACCGGGACAGGGGTACGGTACGAGCAGTACTTC.

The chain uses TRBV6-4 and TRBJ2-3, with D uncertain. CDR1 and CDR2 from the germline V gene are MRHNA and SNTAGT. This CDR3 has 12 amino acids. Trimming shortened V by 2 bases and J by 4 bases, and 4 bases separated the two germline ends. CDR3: CASSDSPDTQYF. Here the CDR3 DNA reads TGTGCCAGCAGTGACAGCCCAGATACGCAGTATTTT.

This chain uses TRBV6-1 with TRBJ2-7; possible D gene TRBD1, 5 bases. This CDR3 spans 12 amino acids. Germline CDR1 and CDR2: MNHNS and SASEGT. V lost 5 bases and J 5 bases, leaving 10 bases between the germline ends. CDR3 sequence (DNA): TGTGCCAGCAGTTATGACAGACACGAGCAGTACTTC. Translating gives CASSYDRHEQYF.

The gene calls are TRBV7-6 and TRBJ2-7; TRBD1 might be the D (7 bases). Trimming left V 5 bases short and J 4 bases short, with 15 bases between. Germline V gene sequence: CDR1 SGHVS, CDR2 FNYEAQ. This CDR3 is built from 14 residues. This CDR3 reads CASSQGGGLYEQYF. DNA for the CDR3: TGTGCCAGCAGCCAAGGAGGGGGCTTATACGAGCAGTACTTC.

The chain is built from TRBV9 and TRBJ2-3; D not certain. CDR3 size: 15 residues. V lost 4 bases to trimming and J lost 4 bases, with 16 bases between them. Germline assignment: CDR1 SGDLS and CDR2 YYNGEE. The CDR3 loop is CASSSQKLLADTQYF. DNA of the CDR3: TGTGCCAGCAGCTCCCAGAAGTTGCTCGCAGATACGCAGTATTTT.

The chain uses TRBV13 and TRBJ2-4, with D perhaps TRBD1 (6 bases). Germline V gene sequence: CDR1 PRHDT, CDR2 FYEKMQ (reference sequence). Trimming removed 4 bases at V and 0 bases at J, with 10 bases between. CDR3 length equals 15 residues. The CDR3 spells CASSSRQEAKNIQYF. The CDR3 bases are TGTGCCAGCAGCTCACGACAGGAAGCCAAAAACATTCAGTACTTC.

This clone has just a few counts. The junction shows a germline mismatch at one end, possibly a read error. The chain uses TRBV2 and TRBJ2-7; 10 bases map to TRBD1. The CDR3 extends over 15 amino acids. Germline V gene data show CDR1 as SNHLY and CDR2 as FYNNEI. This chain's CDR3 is CASSPGQGEGYEQYF. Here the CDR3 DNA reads TGCGCCAGCAGCCCTGGACAGGGGGAAGGGTACGAGCAGTACTTC. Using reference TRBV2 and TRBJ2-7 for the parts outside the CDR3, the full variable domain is EPEVTQTPSHQVTQMGQEVILRCVPISNHLYFYWYRQILGQKVEFLVSFYNNEISEKSEIFDDQFSVERPDGSNFTLKIRSTKLEDSAMYFCASSPGQGEGYEQYFGPGTRLTVT.

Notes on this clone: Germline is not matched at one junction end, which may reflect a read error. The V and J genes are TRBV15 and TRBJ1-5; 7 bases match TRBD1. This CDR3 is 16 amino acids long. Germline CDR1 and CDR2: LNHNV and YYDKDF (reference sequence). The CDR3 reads CATSREQGYFGQPQHF. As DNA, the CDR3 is TGTGCCACCAGCCGAGAACAGGGGTATTTTGGTCAGCCCCAGCATTTT.

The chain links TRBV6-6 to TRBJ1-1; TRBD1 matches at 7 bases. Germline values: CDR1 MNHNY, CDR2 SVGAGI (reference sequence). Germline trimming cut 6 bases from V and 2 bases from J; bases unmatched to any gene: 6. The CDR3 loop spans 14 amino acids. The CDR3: CASRPQGGNTEAFF. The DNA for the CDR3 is TGTGCCAGCAGGCCCCAGGGGGGCAACACTGAAGCTTTCTTT.